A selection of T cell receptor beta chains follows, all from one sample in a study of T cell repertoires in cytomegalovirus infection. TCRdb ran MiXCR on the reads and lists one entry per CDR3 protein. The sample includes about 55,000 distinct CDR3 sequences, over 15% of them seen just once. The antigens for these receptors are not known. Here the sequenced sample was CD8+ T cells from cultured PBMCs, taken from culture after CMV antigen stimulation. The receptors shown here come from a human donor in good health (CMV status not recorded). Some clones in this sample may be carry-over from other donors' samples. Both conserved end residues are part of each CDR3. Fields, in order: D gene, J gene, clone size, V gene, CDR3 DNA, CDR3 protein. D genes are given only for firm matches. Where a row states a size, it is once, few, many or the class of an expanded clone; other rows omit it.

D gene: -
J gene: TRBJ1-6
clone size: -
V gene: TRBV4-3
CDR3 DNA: TGCGCCAGCAGCCAATTCCTCGGGGGGGAGGAGTCACCCCTCCACTTT
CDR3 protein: CASSQFLGGEESPLHF

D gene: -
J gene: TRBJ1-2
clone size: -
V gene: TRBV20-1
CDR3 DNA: TGCAGTGCTAGAGGACCGGGAGGCTATGGCTACACCTTC
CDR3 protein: CSARGPGGYGYTF

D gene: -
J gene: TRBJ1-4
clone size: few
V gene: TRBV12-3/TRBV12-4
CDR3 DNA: TGTGCCAGCAGCCCGTTGTGGGGCGATGAAAAACTGTTTTTT
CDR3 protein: CASSPLWGDEKLFF

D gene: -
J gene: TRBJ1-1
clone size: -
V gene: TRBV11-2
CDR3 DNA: TGTGCCAGCAGCTTAATCAGGGGTGGCACTGAAGCTTTCTTT
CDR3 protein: CASSLIRGGTEAFF

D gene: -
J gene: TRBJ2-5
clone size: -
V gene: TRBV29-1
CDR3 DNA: TGCAGCGTTCAAGAGGCAGAGACCCAGTACTTC
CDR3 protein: CSVQEAETQYF

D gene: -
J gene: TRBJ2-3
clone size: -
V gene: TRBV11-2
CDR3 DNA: TGTGCCAGCAGCTCGGTTAAAGATACGCAGTATTTT
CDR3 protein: CASSSVKDTQYF

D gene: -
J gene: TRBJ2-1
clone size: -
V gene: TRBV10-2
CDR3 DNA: TGCGCCAGCAGACAAAGCAAAGAGCAGTTCTTC
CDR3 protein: CASRQSKEQFF

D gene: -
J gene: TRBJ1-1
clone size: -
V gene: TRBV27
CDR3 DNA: TGTGCCACCTTACCGAGGGTGATCGATGGGTTTTTCTCGAACACTGAAGCTTTCTTT
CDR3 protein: CATLPRVIDGFFSNTEAFF

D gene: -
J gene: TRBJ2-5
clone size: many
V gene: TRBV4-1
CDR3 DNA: TGCGCCAGCAGCCATAGAGACGAGACCCAGTACTTC
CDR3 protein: CASSHRDETQYF

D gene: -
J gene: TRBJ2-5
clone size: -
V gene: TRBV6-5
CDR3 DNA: TGTGCCAGCAGTTACTCGGAAGGGGCCGGGGAGACCCAGTACTTC
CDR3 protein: CASSYSEGAGETQYF

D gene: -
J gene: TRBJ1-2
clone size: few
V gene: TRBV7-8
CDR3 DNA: TGTGCCAGCAGCTTAGTTGCGTGGGGAGGGCCGGGCGGCTACACCTTC
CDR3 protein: CASSLVAWGGPGGYTF

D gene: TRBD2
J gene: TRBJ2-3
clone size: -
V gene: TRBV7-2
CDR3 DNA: TGTGCCAGCAGCCCTTTGACTAGCGGGAGTTTGACAGATACGCAGTATTTT
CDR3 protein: CASSPLTSGSLTDTQYF

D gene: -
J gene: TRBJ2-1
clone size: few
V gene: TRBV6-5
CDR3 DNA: TGTGCCAGCAGTTCGTCAGAAGGGTTCAGTGAGCAGTTCTTC
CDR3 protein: CASSSSEGFSEQFF

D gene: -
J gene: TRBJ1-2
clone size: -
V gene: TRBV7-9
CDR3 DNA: TGTGCCAGCAGCTCAAACAGGGTAGCGGACTATGGCTACACCTTC
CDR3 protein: CASSSNRVADYGYTF

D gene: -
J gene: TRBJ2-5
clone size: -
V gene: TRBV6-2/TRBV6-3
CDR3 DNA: TGTGCCAGCACCCCTCGGGAAATTACTACTGAAGAGACCCAGTACTTC
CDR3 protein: CASTPREITTEETQYF

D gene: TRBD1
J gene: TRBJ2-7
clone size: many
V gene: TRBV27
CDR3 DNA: TGTGCCAGCAGCGTGGGACAGGGAGGCCCCGAGCAGTACTTC
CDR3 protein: CASSVGQGGPEQYF

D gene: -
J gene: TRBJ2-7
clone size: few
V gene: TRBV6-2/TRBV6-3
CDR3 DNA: TGTGCCAGCAGCCGGGCCCCCTACGAGCAGTACTTC
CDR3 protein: CASSRAPYEQYF

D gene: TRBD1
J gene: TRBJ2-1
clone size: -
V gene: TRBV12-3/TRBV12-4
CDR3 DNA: TGTGCCAGCAGTATACTGGACAGGTTAGCCTACAATGAGCAGTTCTTC
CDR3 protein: CASSILDRLAYNEQFF

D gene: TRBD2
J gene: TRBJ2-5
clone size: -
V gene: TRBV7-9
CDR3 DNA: TGTGCCAGCAGCCTGACCACTAGCGGGCGTTACCAAGAGACCCAGTACTTC
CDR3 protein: CASSLTTSGRYQETQYF

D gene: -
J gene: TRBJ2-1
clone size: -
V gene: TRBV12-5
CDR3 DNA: TGTGCTGTTGGGGGGGACAACCACAATGAGCAGTTCTTC
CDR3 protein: CAVGGDNHNEQFF

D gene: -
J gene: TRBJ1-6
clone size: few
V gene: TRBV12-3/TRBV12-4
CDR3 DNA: TGTGCCAGCAGTTTTCAGGACCCCTTTAATAATTCACCCCTCCACTTT
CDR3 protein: CASSFQDPFNNSPLHF

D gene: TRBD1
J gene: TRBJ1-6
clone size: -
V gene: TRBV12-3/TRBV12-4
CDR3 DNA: TGTGCCAGTGGACAGGGTAATTCACCCCTCCACTTT
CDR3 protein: CASGQGNSPLHF

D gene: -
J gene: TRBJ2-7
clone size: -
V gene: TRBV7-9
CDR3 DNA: TGTGCCAGCAGCGTAACAGGGGAGCAGTACTTC
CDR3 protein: CASSVTGEQYF

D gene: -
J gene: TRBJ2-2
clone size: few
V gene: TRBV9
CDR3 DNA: TGTGCCAGCAGCGAGACAGGGAGGCCCGGGGAGCTGTTTTTT
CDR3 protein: CASSETGRPGELFF

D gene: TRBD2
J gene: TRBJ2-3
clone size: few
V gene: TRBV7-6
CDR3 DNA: TGTGCCAGCAGCCCCGAGGGTAGCGGGAGACTATCAGATACGCAGTATTTT
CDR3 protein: CASSPEGSGRLSDTQYF

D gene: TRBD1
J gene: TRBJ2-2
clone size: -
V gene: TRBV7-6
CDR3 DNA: TGTGCCAGCAGCTTAGCGAGGACAGGGAAGGACACCGGGGAGCTGTTTTTT
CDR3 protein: CASSLARTGKDTGELFF

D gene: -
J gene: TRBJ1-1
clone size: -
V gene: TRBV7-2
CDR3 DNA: TGTGCCAGCAGCTTAGCTTGGGACACTGAAGCTTTCTTT
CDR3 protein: CASSLAWDTEAFF

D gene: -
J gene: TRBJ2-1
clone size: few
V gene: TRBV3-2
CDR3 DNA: TGTGCCAGCAGCCAAGATAAGGGGGAGGGCTTCATAAATGAGCAGTTCTTC
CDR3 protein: CASSQDKGEGFINEQFF

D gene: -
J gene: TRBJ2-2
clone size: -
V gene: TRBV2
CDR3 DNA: TGTGCCAGCTCCCTCGGGGGACAGCTGAACACCGGGGAGCTGTTTTTT
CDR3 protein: CASSLGGQLNTGELFF

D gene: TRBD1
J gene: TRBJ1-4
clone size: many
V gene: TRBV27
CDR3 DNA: TGTGCCAGCAGGTGGCAGGGGGATGAAAAACTGTTTTTT
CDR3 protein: CASRWQGDEKLFF

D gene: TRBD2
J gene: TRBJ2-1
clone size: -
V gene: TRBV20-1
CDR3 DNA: TGCAGTGCTAGGACGGGACTAAATGAGCAGTTCTTC
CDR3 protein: CSARTGLNEQFF

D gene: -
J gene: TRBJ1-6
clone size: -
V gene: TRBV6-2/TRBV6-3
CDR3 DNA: TGTGCCAGCAGTGCGGACAGACAAGTTTCACCCCTCCACTTT
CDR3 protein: CASSADRQVSPLHF

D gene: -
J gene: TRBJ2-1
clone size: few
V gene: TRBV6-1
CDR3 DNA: TGTGCCAGCAGTGAATTGGGGGAAGGTTCTAGGGTGGATGAGCAGTTCTTC
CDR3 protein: CASSELGEGSRVDEQFF

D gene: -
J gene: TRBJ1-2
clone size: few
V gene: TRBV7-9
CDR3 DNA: TGTGCCAGCAGCCCCGTACAGGGAGGTCTATATGGCTACACCTTC
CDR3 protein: CASSPVQGGLYGYTF

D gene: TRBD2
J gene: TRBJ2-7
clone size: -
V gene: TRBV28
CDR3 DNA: TGTGCCAGCAGTTTGTCCAGCGGGGCCTACGAGCAGTACTTC
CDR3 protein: CASSLSSGAYEQYF

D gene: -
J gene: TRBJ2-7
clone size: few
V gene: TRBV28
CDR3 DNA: TGTGCCAGCAGTTTATTTTGGAGCTCCTACGAGCAGTACTTC
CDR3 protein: CASSLFWSSYEQYF

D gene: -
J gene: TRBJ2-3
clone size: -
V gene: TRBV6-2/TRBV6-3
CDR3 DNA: TGTGCCAGCAGTTGGGTAAACGCTCGAACAGATACGCAGTATTTT
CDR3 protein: CASSWVNARTDTQYF

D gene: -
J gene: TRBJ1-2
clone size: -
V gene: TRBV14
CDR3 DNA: TGTGCCAGCAGCCAAGTCCAGACAGACTTCTATGGCTACACCTTC
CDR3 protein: CASSQVQTDFYGYTF

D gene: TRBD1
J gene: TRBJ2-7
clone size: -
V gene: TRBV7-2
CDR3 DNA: TGTGCCAGCAGCCTCCCCGGGACAGGGCTTTACGAGCAGTACTTC
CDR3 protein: CASSLPGTGLYEQYF

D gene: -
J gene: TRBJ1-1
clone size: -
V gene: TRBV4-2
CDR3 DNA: TGTGCCAGCAGCCAAGAGGGGACGGCCAACACTGAAGCTTTCTTT
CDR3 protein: CASSQEGTANTEAFF

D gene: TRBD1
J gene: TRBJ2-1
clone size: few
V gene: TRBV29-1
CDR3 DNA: TGCAGCGTTGAAGGAAGAACAGGGGCCACCTACAATGAGCAGTTCTTC
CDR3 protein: CSVEGRTGATYNEQFF

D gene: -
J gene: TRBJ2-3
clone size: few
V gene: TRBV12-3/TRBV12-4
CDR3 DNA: TGTGCCAGCAGTCCGTCGGGCTCCATTCACGATACGCAGTATTTT
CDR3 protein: CASSPSGSIHDTQYF

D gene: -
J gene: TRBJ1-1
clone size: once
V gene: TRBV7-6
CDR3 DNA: TGTGCCAGCAGCTTAGGAGGGGCTGAGACTGAAGCTTTCTTT
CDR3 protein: CASSLGGAETEAFF

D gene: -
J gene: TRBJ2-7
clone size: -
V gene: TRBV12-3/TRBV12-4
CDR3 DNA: TGTGCCAGCAGCCCCGGACGCTACGAGCAGTACTTC
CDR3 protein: CASSPGRYEQYF

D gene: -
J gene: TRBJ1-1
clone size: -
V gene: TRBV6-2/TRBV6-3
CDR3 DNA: TGTGCCAGCAGTTACCTACAGCCCGTAAAAACTGAAGCTTTCTTT
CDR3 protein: CASSYLQPVKTEAFF

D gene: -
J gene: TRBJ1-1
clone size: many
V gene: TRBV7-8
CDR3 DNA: TGTGCCAGCAGCTTGACATCGGTCAACACTGAAGCTTTCTTT
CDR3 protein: CASSLTSVNTEAFF

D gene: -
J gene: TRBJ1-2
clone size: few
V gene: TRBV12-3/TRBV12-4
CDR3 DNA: TGTGCCAGCAGTTTAAGCGGGAACTATGGCTACACCTTC
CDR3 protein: CASSLSGNYGYTF

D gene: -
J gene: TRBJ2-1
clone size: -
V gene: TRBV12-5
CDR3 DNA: TGTGCTAGTGGTCTAGACCGTTACAATGAGCAGTTCTTC
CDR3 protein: CASGLDRYNEQFF

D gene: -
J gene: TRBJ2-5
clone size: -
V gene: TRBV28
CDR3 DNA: TGTGCCAGCAGTTTAGAGGTCGGGGGAGGACTGGAGACCCAGTACTTC
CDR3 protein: CASSLEVGGGLETQYF

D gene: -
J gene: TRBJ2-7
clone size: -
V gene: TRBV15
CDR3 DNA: TGTGCCACCAGCCCCAACCCCGGGACCCTCTCCTACGAGCAGTACTTC
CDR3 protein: CATSPNPGTLSYEQYF